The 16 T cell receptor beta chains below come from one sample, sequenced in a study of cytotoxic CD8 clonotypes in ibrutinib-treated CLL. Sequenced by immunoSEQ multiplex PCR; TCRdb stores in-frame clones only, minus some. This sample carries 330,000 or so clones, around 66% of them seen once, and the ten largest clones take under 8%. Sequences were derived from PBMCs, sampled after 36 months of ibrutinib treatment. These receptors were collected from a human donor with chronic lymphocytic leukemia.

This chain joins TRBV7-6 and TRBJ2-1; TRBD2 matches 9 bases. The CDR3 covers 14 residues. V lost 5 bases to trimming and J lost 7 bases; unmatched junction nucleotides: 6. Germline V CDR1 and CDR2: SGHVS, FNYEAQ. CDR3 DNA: TGTGCCAGCAGCCCAGGACTAGCGTATAATGAGCAGTTCTTC. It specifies CASSPGLAYNEQFF.

CDR3 protein: CASRPGLGYTDTQYF. The CDR3 nucleotides are TGTGCCAGCAGACCGGGACTAGGTTACACAGATACGCAGTATTTT. The rearrangement joins TRBV5-8 to TRBJ2-3; TRBD2 matches at 8 bases. Germline CDR1 reads SGHTS; CDR2 reads YDEGEE. The CDR3 runs 15 residues. V lost 5 bases, J lost 2 bases, and 7 bases stayed unmatched.

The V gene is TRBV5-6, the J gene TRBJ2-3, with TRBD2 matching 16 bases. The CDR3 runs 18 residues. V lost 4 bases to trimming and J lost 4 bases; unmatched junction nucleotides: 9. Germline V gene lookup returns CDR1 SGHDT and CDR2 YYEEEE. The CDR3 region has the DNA TGTGCCAGCAGCCCCGGGACTAGCGGGAGGGAGGTCTCAGATACGCAGTATTTT. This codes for CASSPGTSGREVSDTQYF.

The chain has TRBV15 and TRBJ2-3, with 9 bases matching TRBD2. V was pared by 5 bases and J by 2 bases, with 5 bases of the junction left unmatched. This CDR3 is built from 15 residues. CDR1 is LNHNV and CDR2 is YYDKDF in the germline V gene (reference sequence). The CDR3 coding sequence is TGTGCCACCAGCGACAGCGGGGGGTCCACAGATACGCAGTATTTT. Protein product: CATSDSGGSTDTQYF.

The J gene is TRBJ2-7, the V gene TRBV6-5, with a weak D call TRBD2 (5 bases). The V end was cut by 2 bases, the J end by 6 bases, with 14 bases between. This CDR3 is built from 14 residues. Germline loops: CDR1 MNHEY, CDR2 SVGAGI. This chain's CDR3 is CASSYSEGYVEQYF. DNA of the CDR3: TGTGCCAGCAGTTACAGCGAGGGTTATGTCGAGCAGTACTTC.

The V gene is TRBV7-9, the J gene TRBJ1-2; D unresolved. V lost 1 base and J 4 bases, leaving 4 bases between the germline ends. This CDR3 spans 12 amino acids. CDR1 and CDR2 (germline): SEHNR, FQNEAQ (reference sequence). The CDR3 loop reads CASSLGFYGYTF. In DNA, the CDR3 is TGTGCCAGCAGCTTAGGATTCTATGGCTACACCTTC.

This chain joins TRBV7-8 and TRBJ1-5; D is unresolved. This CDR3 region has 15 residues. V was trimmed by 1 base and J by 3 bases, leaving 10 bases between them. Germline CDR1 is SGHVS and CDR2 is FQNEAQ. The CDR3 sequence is CASSLVPSSNQPQHF. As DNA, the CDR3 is TGTGCCAGCAGCTTAGTCCCCAGCTCCAATCAGCCCCAGCATTTT.

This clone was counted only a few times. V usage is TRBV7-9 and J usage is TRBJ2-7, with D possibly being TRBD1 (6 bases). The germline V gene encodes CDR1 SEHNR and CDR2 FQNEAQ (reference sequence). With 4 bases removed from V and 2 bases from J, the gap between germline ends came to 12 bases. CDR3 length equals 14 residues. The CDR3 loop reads CASSSPGHPYEQYF. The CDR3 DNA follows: TGTGCCAGCAGCTCTCCGGGACATCCCTACGAGCAGTACTTC.

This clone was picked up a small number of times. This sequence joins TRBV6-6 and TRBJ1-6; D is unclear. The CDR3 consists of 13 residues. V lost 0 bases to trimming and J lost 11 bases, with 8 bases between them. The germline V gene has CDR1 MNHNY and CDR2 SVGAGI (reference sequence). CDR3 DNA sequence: TGTGCCAGCAGTTACTCGAACAGAACACCCCTCCACTTT. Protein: CASSYSNRTPLHF.

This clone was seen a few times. CDR3 in amino acids: CASSPIDSMNTEAFF. In DNA, the CDR3 is TGTGCCAGCAGTCCGATCGACAGCATGAACACTGAAGCTTTCTTT. The chain uses TRBV27 and TRBJ1-1, with a weak D call TRBD1 (5 bases). Germline CDR1 is MNHEY and CDR2 is SMNVEV (reference sequence). The CDR3 is 15 residues long. Trimming stripped 5 bases from V and 0 bases from J, with 13 bases between.

The CDR3 DNA sequence: TGTGCCAGTAGTATAGTTCCGGGACAAAGGAATTTATACGAGCAGTACTTC. Its translation is CASSIVPGQRNLYEQYF. This sequence joins TRBV19 and TRBJ2-7, with D perhaps TRBD1 (6 bases). Trimming removed 1 base at V and 4 bases at J, with 20 bases between. CDR1 is LNHDA, CDR2 SQIVND, per germline (reference sequence). This CDR3 region has 17 residues. Drawing the rest from reference TRBV19 and TRBJ2-7, the complete variable domain is DGGITQSPKYLFRKEGQNVTLSCEQNLNHDAMYWYRQDPGQGLRLIYYSQIVNDFQKGDIAEGYSVSREKKESFPLTVTSAQKNPTAFYLCASSIVPGQRNLYEQYFGPGTRLTVT.

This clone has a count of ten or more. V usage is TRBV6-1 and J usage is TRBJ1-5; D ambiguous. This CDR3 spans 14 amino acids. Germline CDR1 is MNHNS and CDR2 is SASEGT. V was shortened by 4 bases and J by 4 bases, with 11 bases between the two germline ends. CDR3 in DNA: TGTGCCAGCAGTGGTGGCTCGTTAAATCAGCCCCAGCATTTT. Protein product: CASSGGSLNQPQHF.

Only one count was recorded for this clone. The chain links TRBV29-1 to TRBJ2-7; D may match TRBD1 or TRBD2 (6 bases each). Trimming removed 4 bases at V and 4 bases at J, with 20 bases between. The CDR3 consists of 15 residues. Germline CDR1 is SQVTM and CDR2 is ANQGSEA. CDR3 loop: CSVGHRGQGRYEQYF. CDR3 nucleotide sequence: TGCAGCGTTGGCCACAGAGGCCAGGGGAGGTACGAGCAGTACTTC.

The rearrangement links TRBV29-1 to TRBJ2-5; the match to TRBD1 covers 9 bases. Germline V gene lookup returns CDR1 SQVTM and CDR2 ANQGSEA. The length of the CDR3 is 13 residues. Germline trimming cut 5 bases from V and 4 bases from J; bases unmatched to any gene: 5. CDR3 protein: CSVRTGGRETQYF. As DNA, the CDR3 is TGCAGCGTTCGTACAGGGGGCCGAGAGACCCAGTACTTC.

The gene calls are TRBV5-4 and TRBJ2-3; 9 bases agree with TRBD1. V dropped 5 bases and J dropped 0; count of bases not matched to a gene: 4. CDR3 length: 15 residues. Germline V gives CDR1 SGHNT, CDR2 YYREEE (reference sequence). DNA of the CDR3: TGTGCCAGCAGGGAGACAGGGGGAAGCACAGATACGCAGTATTTT. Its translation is CASRETGGSTDTQYF.

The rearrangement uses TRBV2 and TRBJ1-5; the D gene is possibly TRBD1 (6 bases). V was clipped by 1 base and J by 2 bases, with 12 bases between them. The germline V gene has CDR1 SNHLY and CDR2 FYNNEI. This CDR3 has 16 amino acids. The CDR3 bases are TGTGCCAGCAGTGAAGGGTTGGCAGGGGGCAATCAGCCCCAGCATTTT. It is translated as CASSEGLAGGNQPQHF. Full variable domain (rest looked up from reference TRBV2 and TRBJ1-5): EPEVTQTPSHQVTQMGQEVILRCVPISNHLYFYWYRQILGQKVEFLVSFYNNEISEKSEIFDDQFSVERPDGSNFTLKIRSTKLEDSAMYFCASSEGLAGGNQPQHFGDGTRLSIL.